The present entry profiles one T cell receptor beta chain with its context. Its specific antigen is unknown. Within one base of it there is no much larger clone, and no base qualities were kept. These data come from a study of shared clonotypes between healthy human individuals (dated by TCRdb to 2020 to 2021). Regarding the research as a whole: The cohort comprised a couple of women and a few men aged 18 to 49 years. To estimate repertoire size and how much clonotype sharing occurs between individuals, the study deeply sequenced the blood TCR repertoires of 4 to 6 healthy adults. Each donor's leukapheresis produced roughly between roughly 0.85 and 9.5 billion PBMCs. For each donor, three plates each were used for CD4 naive and CD4 memory, two plates were used for CD8 naive, and one plate was used for CD8 memory. Different laboratories and diverse techniques were used to prepare libraries and sequence TCR repertoires, to increase sequencing depth and limit assay-specific biases. The research as a whole found: Pairwise subsampling led to the expectation that sequencing depth would affect the degree of clonotype sharing among donors. Compared with non-shared clonotypes, clonotypes shared by all four sorted-subset donors had higher generation probabilities. Rarefaction of sorted-subset datasets indicated incomplete sequencing despite the large sequencing depth. When several donors were compared, the shared fraction of clonotypes was 5% to 6.5% for naive CD4, 3.5% to 4% for naive CD8, 2.3% for memory CD4, and 0.4% for memory CD8. Estimated clonotype richness was generally larger for naive than for memory subsets. Sampling was restricted to blood, and TCR repertoires in tissues likely differ from the TCR repertoires found in blood. The genetic and exposure-history diversity represented was limited by the small number of donors.

For the CD8 naive samples, CD45RO-negative cells were positively selected for CCR7, yielding a CD45RA+CCR7+ population from which TemRA cells were excluded. Healthy HIV-negative adults with no recently reported acute infections or vaccinations were included as donors. Every donor was a Caucasian adult residing in Nashville, Tennessee, USA. Blood was collected by leukapheresis, and PBMCs were isolated by Ficoll-Histopaque density gradient centrifugation and then cryopreserved in liquid nitrogen vapor phase. Purity and quantity of every magnetically sorted T cell population were checked by analytical flow cytometry. Genomic DNA was isolated from every sorted fraction and measured by UV absorbance on a Nanodrop 2000c. TCR CDR3 regions were amplified from genomic DNA by multiplex PCR using the deep immunoSEQ assay. Genomic DNA extracted from each cell subset was distributed evenly over all wells of several immunoSEQ 96-well plates, and each plate served as one replicate. For sorted subsets, each replicate PCR was loaded with 150 to 250 ng genomic DNA, equivalent to 25,000 to 35,000 T cell genomes. Purified libraries were measured with a Qubit 3.0 fluorometer, size-checked on a Bioanalyzer 2100, and measured again with the KAPA Library Quantification kit. A separate single-read 150-cycle Illumina NextSeq 550 flow cell was used to sequence each immunoSEQ 96-well plate. Per the authors' processing: Because the immunoSEQ output held only junctional sequences and lacked quality scores, the filtering could not match the filtering applied to full-length reads. Sequences were annotated with PyIR, a Python wrapper for IgBLAST v1.9, and V/J genes and CDR3 were assigned using IMGT germline references. Reads were filtered out if the reads had weak V/J assignments (E-value above 1e-6), no CDR3, stop codons, out-of-frame junctions, or ambiguous translated residues. A V3J clonotype was defined by an identical inferred V gene, J gene, and CDR3 amino acid sequence. Percentage overlap between repertoires was calculated by dividing the number of shared unique clonotypes by the size of the smaller repertoire. Richness of each repertoire was evaluated using RTK rarefaction, the Chao1 estimator, and Recon v2.1 estimates of unobserved clonotypes. Generation probabilities for all TCRbeta clonotypes obtained by the gDNA method from a handful of donors were computed using OLGA. TCRdb mirrors the immuneACCESS table, restricted to in-frame sequences. Some clones are absent from its copies; in checked studies, under half trace to an unresolved V gene, and the reason for the others is unknown. For V, J and clone size, that table is used; D and trimming come from the DNA. This sample gives about 820,000 clones in total; about 92% of them show up just once. Of the sample, under 30% is held by the ten largest clones.

Sequences SGHDN (CDR1) and FVKESK (CDR2) are obtained from the germline V gene. Cut back by 0 bases and 6 bases, the V and J ends lie 9 bases apart. The cysteine opens and the phenylalanine closes a CDR3 of 13 amino acids. Only the CDR3 DNA stays, 39 bases, in frame from base 1. Specimen: naive CD8+ T cells sorted from blood. The cell subset or site label here, explained by the study, means: CD45RA+CCR7+. The sequence was collected from a young man in good health. This chain is built from TRBV14 and TRBJ2-7; the D gene assignment is ambiguous. CDR3 protein: CASSQERSGEQYF. The nucleotide sequence reads TGTGCCAGCAGCCAAGAGCGGAGTGGCGAGCAGTACTTC.